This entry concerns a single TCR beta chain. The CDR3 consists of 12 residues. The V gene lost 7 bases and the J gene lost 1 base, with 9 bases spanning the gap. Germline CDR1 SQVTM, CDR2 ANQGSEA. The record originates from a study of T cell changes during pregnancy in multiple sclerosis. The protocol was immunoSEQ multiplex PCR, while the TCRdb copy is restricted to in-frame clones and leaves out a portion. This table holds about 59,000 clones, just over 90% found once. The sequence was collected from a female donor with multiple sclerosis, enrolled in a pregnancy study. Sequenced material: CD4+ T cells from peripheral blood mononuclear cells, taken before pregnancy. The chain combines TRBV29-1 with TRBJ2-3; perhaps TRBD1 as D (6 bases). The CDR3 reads CSGGLGTDTQYF. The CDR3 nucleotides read TGCAGCGGGGGGCTGGGCACAGATACGCAGTATTTT.